This section outlines one T cell receptor (beta chain) sequence together with its context. Its antigen is undetermined. These data are taken from a study of vaccination and CD4 T cells after COVID-19. Turning to the study itself: Overlapping spike peptides of SARS-CoV-2, HCoV-NL63, HCoV-OC43 and HCoV-229E stimulated the cells.

Treatment denoted: approximately 9-day PBMC culture with coronavirus spike peptide pools or control peptides (ViraFEST assay). Per-well cultures of millions of PBMCs received about 10 IU/ml IL-2 and 10 ug/ml peptide pools. Trimming took off 0 bases at V and 5 bases at J, with 5 bases between the two ends. Germline V gene lookup returns CDR1 SGHDN and CDR2 FVKESK. CDR3 length equals 14 residues. The Oncomine TCR Beta short-read assay was applied to DNA of cultured CD4+ T cells. TCRdb independently ran MiXCR on the PCR reads; one entry per CDR3 protein. Of approximately 10,000 distinct CDR3 sequences detected, more than 20% appear once; the ten largest clones hold roughly a fifth.

This TCR derives from a human donor with COVID-19. The rearrangement joins TRBV14 to TRBJ2-6, with unresolved D. Sequencing input: cultured CD4+ T cells from blood. CDR3 nucleotide sequence: TGTGCCAGCAGCCAAGACCTCTGGGCCAACGTCCTGACTTTC. It encodes CASSQDLWANVLTF.